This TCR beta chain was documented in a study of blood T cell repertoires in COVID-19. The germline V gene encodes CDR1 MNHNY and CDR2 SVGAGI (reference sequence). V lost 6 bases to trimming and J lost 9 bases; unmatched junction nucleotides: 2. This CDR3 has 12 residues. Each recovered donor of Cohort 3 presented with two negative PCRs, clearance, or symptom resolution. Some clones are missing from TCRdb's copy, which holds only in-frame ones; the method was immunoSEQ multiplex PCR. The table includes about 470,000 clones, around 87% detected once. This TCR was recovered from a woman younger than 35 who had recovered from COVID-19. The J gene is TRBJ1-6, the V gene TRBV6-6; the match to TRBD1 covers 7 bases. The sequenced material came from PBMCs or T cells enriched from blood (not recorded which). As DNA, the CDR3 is TGTGCCAGCAGCCGGGACAGTTCACCCCTCCACTTT. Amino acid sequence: CASSRDSSPLHF.